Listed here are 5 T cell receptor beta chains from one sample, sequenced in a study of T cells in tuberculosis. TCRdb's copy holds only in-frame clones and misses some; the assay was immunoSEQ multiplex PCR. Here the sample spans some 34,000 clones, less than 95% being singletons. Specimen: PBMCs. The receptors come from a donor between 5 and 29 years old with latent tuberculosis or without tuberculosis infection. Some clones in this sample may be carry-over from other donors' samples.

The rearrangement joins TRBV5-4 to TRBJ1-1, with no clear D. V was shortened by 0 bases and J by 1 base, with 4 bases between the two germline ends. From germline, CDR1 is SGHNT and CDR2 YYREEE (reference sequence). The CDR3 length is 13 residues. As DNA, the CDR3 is TGTGCCAGCAGCTTGGACAAGAACACTGAAGCTTTCTTT. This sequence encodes CASSLDKNTEAFF.

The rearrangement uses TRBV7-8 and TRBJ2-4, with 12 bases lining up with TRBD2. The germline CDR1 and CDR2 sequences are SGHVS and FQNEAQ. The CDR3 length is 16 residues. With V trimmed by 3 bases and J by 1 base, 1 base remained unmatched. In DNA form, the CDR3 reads TGTGCCAGCAGCTTCCTAGCGGGAGGGGCCAAAAACATTCAGTACTTC. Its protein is CASSFLAGGAKNIQYF.

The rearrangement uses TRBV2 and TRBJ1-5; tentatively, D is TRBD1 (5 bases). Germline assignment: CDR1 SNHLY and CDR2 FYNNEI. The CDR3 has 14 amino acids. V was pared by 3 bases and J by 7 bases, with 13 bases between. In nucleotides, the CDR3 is TGTGCCAGCAGTGACGGGGGTGTAGGGCAGCCCCAGCATTTT. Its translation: CASSDGGVGQPQHF.

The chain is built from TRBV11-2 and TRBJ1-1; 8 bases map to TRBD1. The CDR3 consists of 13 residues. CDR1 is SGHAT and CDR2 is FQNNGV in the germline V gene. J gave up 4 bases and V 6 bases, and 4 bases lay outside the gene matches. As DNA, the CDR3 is TGTGCCAGCAGGCAGGACAGGGCCACTGAAGCTTTCTTT. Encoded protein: CASRQDRATEAFF.

CDR3 bases: TGTGCCAGCTCACCAAGCTCCTATAGCAATCAGCCCCAGCATTTT. This sequence encodes CASSPSSYSNQPQHF. The V call is TRBV18, the J call TRBJ1-5; D is unclear. V gave up 2 bases and J gave up 0 bases, with 8 bases separating them. This CDR3 contains 15 residues. Germline V gene data show CDR1 as KGHSH and CDR2 as LQKENI.